A selection of T cell receptor beta chains follows, all from one sample in a study of radiotherapy plus CTLA-4 blockade in lung cancer. Some clones are missing from TCRdb's copy, which holds only in-frame ones; the method was immunoSEQ multiplex PCR. The table includes roughly 90,000 clones, roughly 88% detected once. Specimen: peripheral blood, collected from a patient treated with radiotherapy plus ipilimumab. The receptors stem from a human donor with non-small cell lung cancer that progressed on radiotherapy plus ipilimumab. Both conserved end residues are part of each CDR3. A D gene is named only where the DNA matches it firmly. Expanded clones are given a class, and other clones once, few, many or no size at all.

TRBV18	NA	TRBJ1-5	few	TGTGCCAGCTCACCAAACCGCGGGGGCGGGAGCAATCAGCCCCAGCATTTT	CASSPNRGGGSNQPQHF
TRBV5-1	TRBD2	TRBJ2-1	once	TGCGCCAGCAGCTCGGGACTAGCGGGAGGGGTTGAGCAGTTCTTC	CASSSGLAGGVEQFF
TRBV2	NA	TRBJ2-2	NA	TGTGCCAGCAGTGAAGGAGCTATTGGGGAGCTGTTTTTT	CASSEGAIGELFF
TRBV14	NA	TRBJ1-5	NA	TGTGCCAGCAGCCAAGATTACAGGGCCGGCAATCAGCCCCAGCATTTT	CASSQDYRAGNQPQHF
TRBV15	TRBD2	TRBJ2-7	NA	TGTGCCACCAGCAGAGATCTAGCGGGAGGTATGGACGAGCAGTACTTC	CATSRDLAGGMDEQYF
TRBV23-1	NA	TRBJ1-1	NA	TGCGCCAAACTTCTGGCGGGTGGCACTGAAGCTTTCTTT	CAKLLAGGTEAFF
TRBV27	NA	TRBJ1-4	once	TGTGCCAGCAGTTACGTCAAGGGGTTAGGTGAAAAACTGTTTTTT	CASSYVKGLGEKLFF
TRBV5-5	NA	TRBJ1-3	NA	TGTGCCAGCAGTGCTAGGGGGAACGCAGGAAACACCATATATTTT	CASSARGNAGNTIYF
TRBV6-5	NA	TRBJ2-7	once	TGTGCCAGCAGTTACGGAAACTCTAATGGGGAGCAGTACTTC	CASSYGNSNGEQYF
TRBV7-9	NA	TRBJ2-1	NA	TGTGCCGGGTCCCTTACAGGGTCCCCGGCCAATGAGCAGTTCTTC	CAGSLTGSPANEQFF
TRBV25-1	NA	TRBJ2-6	NA	TGTGCCAGCAGTGAATTGGGCAGCCCCTCTGGGGCCAACGTCCTGACTTTC	CASSELGSPSGANVLTF
TRBV6-5	TRBD1	TRBJ1-2	NA	TGTGCCAGCAGTAAACAGGGGCACGGTGGCTACACCTTC	CASSKQGHGGYTF
TRBV29-1	NA	TRBJ2-2	NA	TGCAGCGCACCGGGACCAACTCACACCGGGGAGCTGTTTTTT	CSAPGPTHTGELFF
TRBV10-1	NA	TRBJ2-7	once	TGCGCCAGCAGTGAGCCGGCGCTGGCAGGGAGGTGCTACGAGCAGTACTTC	CASSEPALAGRCYEQYF
TRBV7-9	TRBD1	TRBJ2-1	NA	TGTGCCAGCAGCCGATGGACCGGGACAGGGGTCCATGAGCAGTTCTTC	CASSRWTGTGVHEQFF
TRBV11-3	NA	TRBJ2-3	NA	TGTGCCAGCAGCAACACAGATACGCAGTATTTT	CASSNTDTQYF
TRBV5-6	NA	TRBJ1-2	NA	TGTGCCAGCAGCCCACGAGGGAGCCTATGGGAGTACACCTTC	CASSPRGSLWEYTF
TRBV9	TRBD2	TRBJ2-1	NA	TGTGCCAGCAGTAAACTAGCGGGAGGTAAAAATGAGCAGTTCTTC	CASSKLAGGKNEQFF
TRBV14	TRBD1	TRBJ1-1	NA	TGTGCCAGCAGCCCACAGGGGGCGAAGAACACTGAAGCTTTCTTT	CASSPQGAKNTEAFF
TRBV5-1	NA	TRBJ1-1	NA	TGCGCCAGCAGCTTGGTTGGATGGCCTAACACTGAAGCTTTCTTT	CASSLVGWPNTEAFF
TRBV5-1	TRBD2	TRBJ2-1	NA	TGCGCCAGCAGCCCGGCGGCTAGCGGGAGCTATGAGCAGTTCTTC	CASSPAASGSYEQFF
TRBV27	NA	TRBJ2-1	NA	TGTGCCAGCAGGGACAGTCGGGGGTACAATGAGCAGTTCTTC	CASRDSRGYNEQFF
TRBV7-2	TRBD1	TRBJ2-5	once	TGTGCCAGCAGCTGGGGGTACACGGGACAGGGGACCCTCCAAGAGACCCAGTACTTC	CASSWGYTGQGTLQETQYF
TRBV6-5	NA	TRBJ1-2	NA	TGTGCCAGCAGTTACTCACCCGCAGGAGCTAACTATGGCTACACCTTC	CASSYSPAGANYGYTF
TRBV19	TRBD1	TRBJ2-6	NA	TGTGCCAGTAGTTCACTGAGGGGACAGAAAATTTGGAGTGGGGCCAACGTCCTGACTTTC	CASSSLRGQKIWSGANVLTF
TRBV6-6	NA	TRBJ1-2	NA	TGTGCCAGCAGTTATGGTGGCTACACCTTC	CASSYGGYTF
TRBV19	TRBD1	TRBJ1-1	NA	TGTGCCAGTAGTATCCCACAGGGGTTGGGTGAAGCTTTCTTT	CASSIPQGLGEAFF
TRBV10-3	TRBD1	TRBJ1-2	NA	TGTGCCATCAGCCGGCAGGGGGCTGGCTATGGCTACACCTTC	CAISRQGAGYGYTF
TRBV27	TRBD2	TRBJ2-2	NA	TGTGCCAGCAGATTAGCGGGAGGCGCGGCCGGGGAGCTGTTTTTT	CASRLAGGAAGELFF
TRBV7-9	NA	TRBJ2-2	NA	TGTGCCAGCAGCTTAGACCCTCGTCCCACCGGGGAGCTGTTTTTT	CASSLDPRPTGELFF
TRBV27	TRBD2	TRBJ2-7	NA	TGTGCCAGCAGTTTTCTTCTAGCGGGAGGGGGCGTCTACGAGCAGTACTTC	CASSFLLAGGGVYEQYF
TRBV6-1	NA	TRBJ1-2	NA	TGTGCCAGCAGTGTTATCTATGGCTACACCTTC	CASSVIYGYTF
TRBV5-1	TRBD2	TRBJ2-5	NA	TGCGCCAGCAGCTCGGGACTAGCGGGCCAAGAGACCCAGTACTTC	CASSSGLAGQETQYF
TRBV20-1	NA	TRBJ2-5	NA	TGCAGTGCTACCAGAGCCAAGACCCAGTACTTC	CSATRAKTQYF
TRBV6-6	NA	TRBJ2-1	NA	TGTGCCAGCAGCCCTTCCTACAATGAGCAGTTCTTC	CASSPSYNEQFF
TRBV5-1	NA	TRBJ2-3	NA	TGCGCCAGCAGACCGCCCGAGGGTACGCAGTATTTT	CASRPPEGTQYF
TRBV28	NA	TRBJ2-1	NA	TGTGCCAGCAGTTCTGAGGGACAAGGATACAATGAGCAGTTCTTC	CASSSEGQGYNEQFF
TRBV5-1	TRBD2	TRBJ2-7	once	TGCGCCAGCAGCTTCTCCGGGACTACTTCCTACGAGCAGTACTTC	CASSFSGTTSYEQYF
TRBV7-2	NA	TRBJ2-3	NA	TGTGCCAGCAGCTTACCGACAGATACGCAGTATTTT	CASSLPTDTQYF
TRBV5-1	TRBD2	TRBJ2-2	NA	TGCGCCAGCAGCCGAGAGGCGGGAGGGATCTACACCGGGGAGCTGTTTTTT	CASSREAGGIYTGELFF